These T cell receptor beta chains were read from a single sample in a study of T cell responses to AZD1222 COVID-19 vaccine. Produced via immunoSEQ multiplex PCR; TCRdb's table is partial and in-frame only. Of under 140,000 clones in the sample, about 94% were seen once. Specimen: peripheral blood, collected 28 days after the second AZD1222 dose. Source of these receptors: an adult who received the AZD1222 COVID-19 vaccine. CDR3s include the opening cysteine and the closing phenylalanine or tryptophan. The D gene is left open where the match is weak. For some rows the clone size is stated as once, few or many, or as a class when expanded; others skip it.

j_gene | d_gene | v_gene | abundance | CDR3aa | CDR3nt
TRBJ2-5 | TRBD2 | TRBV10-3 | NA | CAISEGAGGQETQYF | TGTGCCATCAGTGAAGGGGCGGGGGGCCAAGAGACCCAGTACTTC
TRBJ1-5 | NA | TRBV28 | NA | CASSRDRSSNQPQHF | TGTGCCAGCAGTAGAGACAGGTCTAGCAATCAGCCCCAGCATTTT
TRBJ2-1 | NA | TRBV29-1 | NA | CSVPDYNEQFF | TGCAGCGTCCCGGACTACAATGAGCAGTTCTTC
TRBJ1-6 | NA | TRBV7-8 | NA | CASSFRQDGSPLHF | TGTGCCAGCAGCTTCCGGCAGGATGGTTCACCCCTCCACTTT
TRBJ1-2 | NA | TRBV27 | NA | CASSLRGGGGYTF | TGTGCCAGCAGTTTAAGGGGTGGCGGTGGCTACACCTTC
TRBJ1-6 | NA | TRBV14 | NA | CASSQDFNSPLHF | TGTGCCAGCAGCCAAGATTTTAATTCACCCCTCCACTTT
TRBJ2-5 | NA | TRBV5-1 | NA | CASSFDGEQTQYF | TGCGCCAGCAGCTTTGACGGAGAGCAGACCCAGTACTTC
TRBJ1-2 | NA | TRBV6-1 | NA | CASSENAGYGYTF | TGTGCCAGCAGTGAAAATGCGGGCTATGGCTACACCTTC
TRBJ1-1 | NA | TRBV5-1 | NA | CASSPGASMNTEAFF | TGCGCCAGCAGCCCCGGGGCTTCAATGAACACTGAAGCTTTCTTT
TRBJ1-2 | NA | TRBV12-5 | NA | CASGSDGTLSGYTF | TGTGCTAGTGGTTCCGACGGGACACTTTCTGGCTACACCTTC
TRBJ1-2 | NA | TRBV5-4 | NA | CASSLDRVVEGYTF | TGTGCCAGCAGCTTGGACAGGGTAGTGGAAGGCTACACCTTC
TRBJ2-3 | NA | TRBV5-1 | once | CASNQADYTDTQYF | TGCGCCAGCAATCAGGCAGATTACACAGATACGCAGTATTTT
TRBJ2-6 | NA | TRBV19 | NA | CASSMVVTSGANVLTF | TGTGCCAGTAGTATGGTGGTCACCTCTGGGGCCAACGTCCTGACTTTC
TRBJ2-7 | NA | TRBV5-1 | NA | CASSPVRAPEGYEQYF | TGCGCCAGCAGCCCGGTTAGGGCTCCAGAGGGCTACGAGCAGTACTTC
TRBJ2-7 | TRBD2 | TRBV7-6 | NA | CASSYSSGSSYEQYF | TGTGCCAGCAGCTATTCTAGCGGGAGCTCCTACGAGCAGTACTTC
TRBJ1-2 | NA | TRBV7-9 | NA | CASSLGQGLDGYTF | TGTGCCAGCAGCTTAGGCCAGGGACTGGATGGCTACACCTTC
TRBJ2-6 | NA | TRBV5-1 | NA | CASSLDTGANVLTF | TGCGCCAGCAGCTTGGATACTGGGGCCAACGTCCTGACTTTC
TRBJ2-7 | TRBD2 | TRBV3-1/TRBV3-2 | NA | CASSQGLASSYEQYF | TGTGCCAGCAGCCAAGGACTAGCCAGCTCCTACGAGCAGTACTTC
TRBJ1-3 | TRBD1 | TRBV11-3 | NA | CASRRGQRFSGNTIYF | TGTGCCAGCAGGAGGGGACAGCGATTCTCTGGAAACACCATATATTTT
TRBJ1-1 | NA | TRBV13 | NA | CASKYTEAFF | TGTGCCAGCAAATACACTGAAGCTTTCTTT
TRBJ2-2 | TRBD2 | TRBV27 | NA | CASRIAGVSTGELFF | TGTGCCAGCAGAATAGCGGGAGTGAGCACCGGGGAGCTGTTTTTT
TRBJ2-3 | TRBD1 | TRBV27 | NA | CASSTFSQGARTDTQYF | TGTGCCAGCAGTACTTTTAGTCAGGGGGCACGGACAGATACGCAGTATTTT
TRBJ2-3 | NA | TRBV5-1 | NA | CASSFTDTQYF | TGCGCCAGCAGCTTTACAGATACGCAGTATTTT
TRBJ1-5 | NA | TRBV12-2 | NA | CARGQDRLNDQPQHF | TGTGCAAGGGGCCAGGACAGGCTTAACGATCAGCCCCAGCATTTT
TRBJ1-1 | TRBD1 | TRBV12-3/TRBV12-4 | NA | CASSFGTGAEAFF | TGTGCCAGCAGTTTTGGGACAGGGGCTGAAGCTTTCTTT
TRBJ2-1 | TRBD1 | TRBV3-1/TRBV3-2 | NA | CASSLAGTGKTEQFF | TGTGCCAGCAGCCTTGCCGGGACAGGGAAAACTGAGCAGTTCTTC
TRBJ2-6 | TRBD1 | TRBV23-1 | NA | CASSLTPGQGSGANVLTF | TGCGCCAGCAGTCTTACTCCGGGACAGGGAAGCGGGGCCAACGTCCTGACTTTC
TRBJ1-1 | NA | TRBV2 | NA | CASTVIGAEAFF | TGTGCCAGCACTGTTATTGGGGCTGAAGCTTTCTTT
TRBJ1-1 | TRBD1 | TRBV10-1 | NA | CASSDGQGNTEAFF | TGCGCCAGCAGTGATGGACAGGGCAACACTGAAGCTTTCTTT
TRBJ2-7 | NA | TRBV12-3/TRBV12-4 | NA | CASSLRPYEQYF | TGTGCCAGCAGTTTACGACCCTACGAGCAGTACTTC
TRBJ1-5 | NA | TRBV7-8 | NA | CASSLVPGDQPQHF | TGTGCCAGCAGCTTAGTCCCAGGGGATCAGCCCCAGCATTTT
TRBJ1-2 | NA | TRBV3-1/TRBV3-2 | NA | CASSLYRAGGYGYTF | TGTGCCAGCAGCTTATACAGGGCAGGAGGCTATGGCTACACCTTC
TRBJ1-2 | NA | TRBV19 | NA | CASSLSFRQSYGYTF | TGTGCCAGTAGCTTATCTTTTAGACAGAGTTACGGCTACACCTTC
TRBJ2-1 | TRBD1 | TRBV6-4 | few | CASGDRGGDEQFF | TGTGCCAGCGGAGACAGGGGTGGCGATGAGCAGTTCTTC
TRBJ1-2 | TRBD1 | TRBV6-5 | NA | CASYRGGYTF | TGTGCCAGCTACAGGGGAGGCTACACCTTC
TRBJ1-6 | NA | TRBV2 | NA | CASRDSTNSPLHF | TGTGCCAGCAGGGACAGTACTAATTCACCCCTCCACTTT
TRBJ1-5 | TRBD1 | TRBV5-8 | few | CASSLGQGDNQPQHF | TGTGCCAGCAGCTTGGGACAGGGAGACAATCAGCCCCAGCATTTT
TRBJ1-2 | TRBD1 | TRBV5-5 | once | CASSPIQGQGAAGYTF | TGTGCCAGCAGCCCTATTCAAGGACAGGGGGCGGCTGGCTACACCTTC
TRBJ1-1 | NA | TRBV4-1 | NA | CASSGNRVAEAFF | TGCGCCAGCAGCGGGAACAGGGTTGCTGAAGCTTTCTTT
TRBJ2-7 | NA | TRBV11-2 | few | CASSSGPDLTYEQYF | TGTGCCAGCAGCTCTGGACCGGATTTGACCTACGAGCAGTACTTC